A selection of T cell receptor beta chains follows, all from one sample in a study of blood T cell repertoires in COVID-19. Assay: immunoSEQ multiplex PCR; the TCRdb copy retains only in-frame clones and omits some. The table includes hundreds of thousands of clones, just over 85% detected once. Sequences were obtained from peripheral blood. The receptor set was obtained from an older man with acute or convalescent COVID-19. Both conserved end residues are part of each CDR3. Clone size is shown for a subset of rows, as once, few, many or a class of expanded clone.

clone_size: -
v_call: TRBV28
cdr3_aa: CASRNSSNYGYTF

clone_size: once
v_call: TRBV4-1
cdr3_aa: CASSQEISLSTGELFF

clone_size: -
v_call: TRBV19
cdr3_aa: CASTLTSGRTDTQYF

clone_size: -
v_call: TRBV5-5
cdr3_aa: CASSLDLRNTEAFF

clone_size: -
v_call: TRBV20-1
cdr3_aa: CSASRLAGAKNIQYF

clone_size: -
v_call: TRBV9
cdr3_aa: CASSVEQGIYEKLFF

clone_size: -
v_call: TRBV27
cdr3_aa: CASSGFAPTSGRWREQYF

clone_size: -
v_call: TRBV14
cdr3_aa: CASSFWTGRDTQYF

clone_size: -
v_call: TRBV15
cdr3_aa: CATSRDQWTSGYNEQFF

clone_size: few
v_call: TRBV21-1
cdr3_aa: CASSKETGHTDTQYF

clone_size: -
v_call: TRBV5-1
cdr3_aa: CASSFQLTGELFF

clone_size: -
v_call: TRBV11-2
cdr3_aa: CASSFTSGPYNEQFF

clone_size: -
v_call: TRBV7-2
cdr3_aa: CASSTGLTRLDEQFF

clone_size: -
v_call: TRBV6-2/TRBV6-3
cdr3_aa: CASSRQLNTEAFF

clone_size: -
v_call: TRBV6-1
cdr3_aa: CASSEVPLRAFF

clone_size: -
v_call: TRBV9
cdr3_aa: CASSPRTGTGYNEQFF

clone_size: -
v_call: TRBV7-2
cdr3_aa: CASSHGTLNQPQHF

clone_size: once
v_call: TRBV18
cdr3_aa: CASSSDQGARLSPLHF

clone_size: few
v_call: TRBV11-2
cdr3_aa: CASSPRGTAYYGYTF

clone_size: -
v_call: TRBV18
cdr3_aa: CASSTTGEKLFF

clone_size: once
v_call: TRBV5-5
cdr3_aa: CASNNRLAQETQYF

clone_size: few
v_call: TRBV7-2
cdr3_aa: CASATGHHSGNTIYF

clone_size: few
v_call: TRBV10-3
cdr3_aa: CAISGDTDEKLFF

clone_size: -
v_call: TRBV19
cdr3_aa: CASSIGGVLADTQYF

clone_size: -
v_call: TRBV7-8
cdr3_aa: CASSDHPRGGEKLFF

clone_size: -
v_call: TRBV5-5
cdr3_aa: CASSLRQGNYGYTF

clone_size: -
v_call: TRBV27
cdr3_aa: CASAPGTGAFPGANEQFF

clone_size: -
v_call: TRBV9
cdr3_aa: CASSVGGTSGSFYTDTQYF

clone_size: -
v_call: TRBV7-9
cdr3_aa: CASSSGTGASTDTQYF

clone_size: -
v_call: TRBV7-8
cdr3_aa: CASSLLQGQAQPQHF